These 26 T cell receptor beta chains share one sample of origin, sequenced in a study of glioma-infiltrating T cells. TCR alpha and beta CDR3 regions were amplified from RNA using iRepertoire nested multiplex PCR. TCRdb processed the multiplex PCR reads anew with MiXCR; each CDR3 protein has one entry. The table has 93,000 or so distinct CDR3 sequences, around 28% seen once. The source material was glioma tissue, nonneoplastic brain tissue, or PBMCs (not recorded which). These receptors were collected from a human donor with low-grade glioma or glioblastoma, undergoing nonglioma brain surgery, or in good health (not recorded which).

About this clonotype itself: This may be a read error, as it is one base from a much larger clone. The DNA for the CDR3 is TGTGCCAGCAGCTTCGGGATCGGCACAGATAGGCAGTATTTT. Protein sequence: CASSFGIGTDRQYF. The chain is built from TRBV7-6 and TRBJ2-3; D perhaps matches TRBD2 (5 bases). CDR1 is SGHVS and CDR2 is FNYEAQ in the germline V gene. The CDR3 contains 14 residues.

On this clonotype: At one end, the junction sequence differs from germline, possibly due to a read error. The chain joins TRBV14 to TRBJ1-2; D not resolved. Per the germline V gene, CDR1 is SGHDN and CDR2 is FVKESK. The CDR3 totals 16 residues. Here the CDR3 DNA reads TGTGCCAACAGCCAAGAGGCACGCTACAGATTCTATGGCTACACCTTC. Its protein is CANSQEARYRFYGYTF.

This clonotype was counted many times. The chain has TRBV7-2 and TRBJ1-5; D remains unclear. Trimming cost V 3 bases and J 2 bases, with 8 bases left between them. In germline, CDR1 is SGHTA, CDR2 FQGNSA. This CDR3 spans 14 amino acids. The CDR3 here is CASSFMVGNQPQHF. DNA of the CDR3: TGTGCCAGCAGCTTTATGGTTGGCAATCAGCCCCAGCATTTT.

This clonotype was detected ten times or more. The J gene is TRBJ1-1, the V gene TRBV6-2 or TRBV6-3; D possibly corresponds to TRBD1 (6 bases). CDR3 length equals 15 residues. Germline V gene sequence: CDR1 MNHEY, CDR2 SVGEGT. V was trimmed by 2 bases and J by 3 bases, leaving 13 bases between them. The CDR3 is CASSYPYRVHTEAFF. CDR3 coding DNA: TGTGCCAGCAGTTACCCCTACAGGGTTCACACTGAAGCTTTCTTT.

This clonotype was recorded many times. V usage is TRBV6-1 and J usage is TRBJ2-3, with D possibly being TRBD2 (6 bases). The CDR3 totals 14 residues. The germline gives CDR1 MNHNS, CDR2 SASEGT. The V gene lost 7 bases and the J gene lost 4 bases, with 15 bases spanning the gap. In DNA, the CDR3 is TGTGCCAGCAACCCGCCGGAGGGTCCAGATACGCAGTATTTT. Its protein is CASNPPEGPDTQYF.

This clonotype was observed a handful of times. CDR3 residues: CSASPAGIAGNTQYF. The DNA of the CDR3 is TGCAGTGCTAGCCCAGCGGGGATAGCGGGGAATACGCAGTATTTT. The chain is built from TRBV20-1 and TRBJ2-3, with 8 bases matching TRBD2. The trim removed 3 bases at V and 7 bases at J, leaving 12 bases unmatched. The CDR3 covers 15 residues. Per germline, CDR1 DFQATT and CDR2 SNEGSKA (reference sequence).

This clonotype is a singleton in its sample. A much more abundant neighbour one base away suggests this may be a read error. This chain uses TRBV18 with TRBJ2-5; D uncertain. Germline V gene data show CDR1 as KGHSH and CDR2 as LQKENI. This CDR3 region has 14 residues. V shed 0 bases and J shed 4 bases, with 9 bases lying between them. In DNA, the CDR3 is TGTGCCAGCTCACCACCTATGGGGTCAGAGACCCAGTACTTC. This translates into CASSPPMGSETQYF.

Concerning this clonotype: Given a much more abundant clone one base away, this may be a read error. This sequence joins TRBV18 and TRBJ2-3; the match to TRBD1 covers 7 bases. Germline assignment: CDR1 KGHSH and CDR2 LQKENI. The CDR3 loop spans 16 amino acids. The V segment lost 3 bases and the J segment 4 bases; nucleotides outside the gene matches: 10. CDR3 DNA sequence: TGTGCCAGCTCACCTCAACAGGGGTATTGTGCAGATACGCAGTATTTT. It is translated as CASSPQQGYCADTQYF. Complete variable domain (other parts from reference TRBV18 and TRBJ2-3): NAGVMQNPRHLVRRRGQEARLRCSPMKGHSHVYWYRQLPEEGLKFMVYLQKENIIDESGMPKERFSAEFPKEGPSILRIQQVVRGDSAAYFCASSPQQGYCADTQYFGPGTRLTVL.

This clonotype was detected many times. V and J are TRBV6-1 and TRBJ1-6; D is perhaps TRBD1 (5 bases). This CDR3 region has 15 residues. Trimming removed 5 bases at V and 7 bases at J, with 15 bases between. Germline V CDR1 and CDR2: MNHNS, SASEGT. The CDR3 bases are TGTGCCAGCAGTTCGGGGGACGTCTCCAATTCACCCCTCCACTTT. Its translation is CASSSGDVSNSPLHF.

Turning to this clonotype: A much larger clone lies a single base off, so this may be a read error. The chain is built from TRBV20-1 and TRBJ2-7; 7 nucleotides line up with TRBD2. Germline assignment: CDR1 DFQATT and CDR2 SNEGSKA (reference sequence). V lost 6 bases and J lost 3; bases outside the gene matches: 8. CDR3 size: 13 residues. The DNA of the CDR3 is TGCAGTGCGGGAGGGGCAGGTAACTACGAGCAGTACTTC. It translates to CSAGGAGNYEQYF.

This clonotype was seen many times. The CDR3 bases are TGTGCCAGCAGGGAGACAGGGGCCCCGCACACTGAAGCTTTCTTT. Translating it yields CASRETGAPHTEAFF. The chain is built from TRBV6-1 and TRBJ1-1; 8 nucleotides align to TRBD1. V shed 6 bases and J 3 bases; nucleotides not matched to a gene: 9. The CDR3 runs 15 residues. Germline lookup yields CDR1 MNHNS and CDR2 SASEGT.

In the case of this clonotype: A junction end diverges from the germline sequence, so it may reflect a read error. This chain links TRBV28 with TRBJ2-1; 12 bases are shared with TRBD1. Germline CDR1 reads MDHEN; CDR2 reads SYDVKM. The CDR3 has 16 residues. The DNA for the CDR3 is TGTGCCGGCAGCCCCGGGACAGGGGGCTCTTACAATGAGCAGTTCTTC. Protein product: CAGSPGTGGSYNEQFF. Drawing the rest from reference TRBV28 and TRBJ2-1, the complete variable domain is DVKVTQSSRYLVKRTGEKVFLECVQDMDHENMFWYRQDPGLGLRLIYFSYDVKMKEKGDIPEGYSVSREKKERFSLILESASTNQTSMYLCAGSPGTGGSYNEQFFGPGTRLTVL.

This clonotype was detected ten times or more. The chain recombines TRBV7-9 with TRBJ2-3; 14 nucleotides agree with TRBD2. CDR1 and CDR2 from the germline V gene are SEHNR and FQNEAQ (reference sequence). This CDR3 region has 17 residues. Germline trimming cut 5 bases from V and 3 bases from J; bases unmatched to any gene: 7. As DNA, the CDR3 is TGTGCCAGCAGCCACGGACTAGCGGGGGGACATACAGATACGCAGTATTTT. It translates to CASSHGLAGGHTDTQYF. Drawing the rest from reference TRBV7-9 and TRBJ2-3, the complete variable domain is DTGVSQNPRHKITKRGQNVTFRCDPISEHNRLYWYRQTLGQGPEFLTYFQNEAQLEKSRLLSDRFSAERPKGSFSTLEIQRTEQGDSAMYLCASSHGLAGGHTDTQYFGPGTRLTVL.

In its sample, this clonotype was seen many times. This chain uses TRBV19 with TRBJ1-5; possibly TRBD1 for D (5 bases). Trimming stripped 4 bases from V and 9 bases from J, with 16 bases between. The CDR3 spans 14 residues. The germline V gene has CDR1 LNHDA and CDR2 SQIVND (reference sequence). The CDR3 DNA reads as TGTGCCAGTAGTACCGGACACACATCAGGGCCCCAGCATTTT. Translating gives CASSTGHTSGPQHF. Together with reference TRBV19 and TRBJ1-5, the CDR3 gives the full variable domain: DGGITQSPKYLFRKEGQNVTLSCEQNLNHDAMYWYRQDPGQGLRLIYYSQIVNDFQKGDIAEGYSVSREKKESFPLTVTSAQKNPTAFYLCASSTGHTSGPQHFGDGTRLSIL.

This clonotype was counted at least ten times. The chain employs TRBV20-1 and TRBJ1-6, with a weak D call TRBD1 (5 bases). CDR1 is DFQATT and CDR2 is SNEGSKA in the germline V gene (reference sequence). This CDR3 comprises 18 residues. Trimming pared 0 bases from V and 1 base from J, leaving 16 bases between. CDR3 sequence reads: CSAREWGRPGSYNSPLHF. Written as DNA, the CDR3 is TGCAGTGCTAGAGAATGGGGCCGCCCTGGATCCTATAATTCACCCCTCCACTTT.

The chain combines TRBV14 with TRBJ2-3; D not resolved. Germline V gene lookup returns CDR1 SGHDN and CDR2 FVKESK. This CDR3 contains 15 residues. V lost 5 bases and J lost 0, with 12 bases in between. CDR3 amino acids: CASSRQALSTDTQYF. Written as DNA, the CDR3 is TGTGCCAGCAGCAGGCAGGCCCTCAGCACAGATACGCAGTATTTT. The full variable domain, its missing parts supplied by reference TRBV14 and TRBJ2-3, is EAGVTQFPSHSVIEKGQTVTLRCDPISGHDNLYWYRRVMGKEIKFLLHFVKESKQDESGMPNNRFLAERTGGTYSTLKVQPAELEDSGVYFCASSRQALSTDTQYFGPGTRLTVL.

The J gene is TRBJ2-3, the V gene TRBV19; 7 bases agree with TRBD1. This CDR3 is built from 16 residues. Trimming at V came to 5 bases and at J to 0 bases, leaving 8 bases not matched to a gene. Germline V gene data show CDR1 as LNHDA and CDR2 as SQIVND (reference sequence). CDR3 protein: CASSGTGTASTDTQYF. The CDR3 region has the DNA TGTGCCAGTAGTGGAACCGGGACAGCGAGCACAGATACGCAGTATTTT.

This clonotype was detected ten times or more. Germline and junction disagree at one end, which may indicate a read error. This CDR3 reads CASSPEDRNSEAFF. The CDR3 DNA reads TGTGCCAGCTCACCAGAGGACAGAAACAGTGAAGCTTTCTTT. The J gene is TRBJ1-1, the V gene TRBV18; maybe TRBD1 (6 bases). The CDR3 is 14 residues long. Germline values: CDR1 KGHSH, CDR2 LQKENI.

On this clonotype itself: A clone one base away is much larger, so this may be a read error. Given the absence of the conserved phenylalanine or tryptophan at the CDR3 end, a read error is likely. The chain has TRBV20-1 and TRBJ2-1; D unclear. There are 12 residues in the CDR3. Germline loops: CDR1 DFQATT, CDR2 SNEGSKA (reference sequence). V was shortened by 8 bases and J by 0 bases, with 8 bases between the two germline ends. The DNA for the CDR3 is TGCAGTCAAACTGGCTCCTACAATGAGCAGTTCCTC. It is translated as CSQTGSYNEQFL.

This clonotype occurred many times. The genes are TRBV6-1 and TRBJ1-4; TRBD1 is a possible D gene (5 bases). The CDR3 sequence is 15 residues long. Germline CDR1 MNHNS, CDR2 SASEGT. Trimming removed 6 bases from V and 5 bases from J, with 16 bases in between. The CDR3: CASRSREGRNEKLFF. In nucleotides, the CDR3 is TGTGCCAGCAGATCCAGGGAGGGTCGGAATGAAAAACTGTTTTTT.

V is TRBV12-3 or TRBV12-4 and J is TRBJ2-7; 9 nucleotides align to TRBD1. The length of the CDR3 is 15 residues. V dropped 1 base and J dropped 4; count of bases not matched to a gene: 5. The CDR3 is CASSLEGQGGYEQYF. The DNA for the CDR3 is TGTGCCAGCAGTTTAGAGGGACAGGGAGGGTACGAGCAGTACTTC.

For this clonotype: This may come from a read error, since a much larger clone is one base off. V usage is TRBV3-1 and J usage is TRBJ2-3; 8 positions match TRBD2. This CDR3 has 12 amino acids. Germline V CDR1 and CDR2: LGHDT, YNNKEL (reference sequence). CDR3 DNA sequence: TGTGCCAGCAGGAACAGCGGGGGTACGAAGTATTTT. Its protein is CASRNSGGTKYF.

This chain connects TRBV10-3 to TRBJ2-1, with 7 bases aligning to TRBD1. Germline assignment: CDR1 ENHRY and CDR2 SYGVKD. The CDR3 extends over 13 amino acids. With V trimmed by 6 bases and J by 5 bases, 4 bases remained unmatched. The CDR3 nucleotides read TGTGCCATCAGCTCGACAGGGAACAATGAGCAGTTCTTC. As protein: CAISSTGNNEQFF.

This clonotype was seen at least ten times. The chain is built from TRBV2 and TRBJ2-5; 13 positions agree with TRBD2. CDR1 is SNHLY, CDR2 FYNNEI, per germline. Trimming removed 6 bases from V and 2 bases from J; junction bases left unmatched: 3. The length of the CDR3 is 15 residues. CDR3: CASRPLAGGQETQYF. The CDR3 DNA reads as TGTGCCAGCAGGCCACTAGCGGGGGGGCAAGAGACCCAGTACTTC.

This clonotype was seen a single time. The CDR3 carries no conserved terminal phenylalanine or tryptophan, so it likely arises from a read error. V gene TRBV3-1 combines with J gene TRBJ2-1; D not resolved. Trimming took off 0 bases at V and 0 bases at J, with 6 bases between the two ends. The CDR3 is 15 residues long. CDR1 and CDR2 from the germline V gene are LGHDT and YNNKEL (reference sequence). The CDR3 protein is CASSQDHSSYNEQFI. The CDR3 DNA follows: TGTGCCAGCAGCCAAGATCACAGCTCCTACAATGAGCAGTTCATC.

The chain has TRBV18 and TRBJ1-2; D call uncertain. The V gene's germline CDR1 is KGHSH and CDR2 LQKENI. The CDR3 is 13 amino acids. V was pared by 2 bases and J by 8 bases, with 12 bases between. CDR3 amino acids: CASSPTERKGYTF. The CDR3 DNA is TGTGCCAGCTCACCAACGGAGAGGAAAGGCTACACCTTC.